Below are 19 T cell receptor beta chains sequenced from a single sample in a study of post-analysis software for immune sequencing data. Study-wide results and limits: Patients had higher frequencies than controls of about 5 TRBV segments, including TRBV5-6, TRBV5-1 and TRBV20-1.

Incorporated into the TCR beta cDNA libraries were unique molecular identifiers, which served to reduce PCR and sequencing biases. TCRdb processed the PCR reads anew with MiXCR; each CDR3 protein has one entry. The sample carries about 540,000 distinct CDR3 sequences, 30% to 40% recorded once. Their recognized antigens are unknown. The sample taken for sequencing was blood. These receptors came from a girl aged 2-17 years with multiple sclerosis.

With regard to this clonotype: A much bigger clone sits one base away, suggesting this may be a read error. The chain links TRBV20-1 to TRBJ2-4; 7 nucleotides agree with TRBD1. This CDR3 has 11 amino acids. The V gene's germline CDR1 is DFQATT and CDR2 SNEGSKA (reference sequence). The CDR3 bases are TGCAGGGCTGGGGACAGAGACATTCAGTACTTC. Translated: CRAGDRDIQYF.

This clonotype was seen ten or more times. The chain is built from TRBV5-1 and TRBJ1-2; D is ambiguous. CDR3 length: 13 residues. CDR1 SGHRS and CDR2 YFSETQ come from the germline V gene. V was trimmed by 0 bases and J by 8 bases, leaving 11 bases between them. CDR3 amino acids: CASSLASGHGYTF. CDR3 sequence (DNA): TGCGCCAGCAGCTTGGCGTCAGGTCACGGCTACACCTTC.

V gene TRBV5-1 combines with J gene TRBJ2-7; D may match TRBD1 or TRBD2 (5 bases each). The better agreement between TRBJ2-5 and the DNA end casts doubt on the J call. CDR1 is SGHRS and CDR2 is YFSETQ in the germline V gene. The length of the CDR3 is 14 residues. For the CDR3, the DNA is TGCGCCAGTTGTAGGGACCAACCGCCAGAGACCCAGTACTTC. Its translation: CASCRDQPPETQYF.

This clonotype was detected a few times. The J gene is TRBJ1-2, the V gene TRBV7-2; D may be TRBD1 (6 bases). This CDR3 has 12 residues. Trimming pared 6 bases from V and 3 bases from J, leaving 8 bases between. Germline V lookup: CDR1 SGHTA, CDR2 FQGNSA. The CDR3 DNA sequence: TGTGCCAGCAGGTGGACAGACTATGGCTACACCTTC. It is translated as CASRWTDYGYTF.

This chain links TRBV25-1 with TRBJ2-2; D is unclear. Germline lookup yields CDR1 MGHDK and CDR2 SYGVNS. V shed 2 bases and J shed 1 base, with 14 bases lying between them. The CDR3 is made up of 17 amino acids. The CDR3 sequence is CASSELGIGLNTGELFF. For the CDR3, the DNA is TGTGCCAGCAGTGAACTGGGGATCGGGCTGAACACCGGGGAGCTGTTTTTT.

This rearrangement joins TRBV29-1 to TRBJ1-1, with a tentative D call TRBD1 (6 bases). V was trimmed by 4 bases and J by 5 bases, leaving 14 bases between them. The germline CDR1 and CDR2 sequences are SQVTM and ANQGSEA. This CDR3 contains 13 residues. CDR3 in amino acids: CSVARQGMTEAFF. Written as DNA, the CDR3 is TGCAGCGTTGCTAGGCAGGGGATGACTGAAGCTTTCTTT.

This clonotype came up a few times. CDR3 coding DNA: TGTGCCAGCAGTCCCCAGGGGGGGCTTTCCTACAATGAGCAGTTCTTC. Amino acids: CASSPQGGLSYNEQFF. The chain recombines TRBV6-5 with TRBJ2-1; perhaps D is TRBD1 or TRBD2 (7 bases each). Germline V gives CDR1 MNHEY, CDR2 SVGAGI. Trimming took off 5 bases at V and 1 base at J, with 15 bases between the two ends. The CDR3 runs 16 residues.

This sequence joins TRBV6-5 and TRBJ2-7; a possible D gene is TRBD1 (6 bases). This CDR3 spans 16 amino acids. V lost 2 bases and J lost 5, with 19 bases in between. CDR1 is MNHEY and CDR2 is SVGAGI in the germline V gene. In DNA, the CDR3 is TGTGCCAGCAGTTACGCAGCCGGTCTGGGGGCGGACGAGCAGTACTTC. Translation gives CASSYAAGLGADEQYF.

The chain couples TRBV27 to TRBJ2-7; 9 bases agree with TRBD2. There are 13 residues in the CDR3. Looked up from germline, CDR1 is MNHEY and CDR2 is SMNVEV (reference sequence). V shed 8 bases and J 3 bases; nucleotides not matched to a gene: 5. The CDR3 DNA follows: TGTGCCAGCTCGCCTAGCGGGATCTACGAGCAGTACTTC. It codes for CASSPSGIYEQYF.

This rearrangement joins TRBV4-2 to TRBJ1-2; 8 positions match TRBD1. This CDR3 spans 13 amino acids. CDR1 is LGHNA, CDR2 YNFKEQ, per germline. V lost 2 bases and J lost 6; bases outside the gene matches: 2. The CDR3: CASSQPTGDGYTF. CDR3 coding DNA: TGTGCCAGCAGCCAACCGACAGGGGATGGCTACACCTTC.

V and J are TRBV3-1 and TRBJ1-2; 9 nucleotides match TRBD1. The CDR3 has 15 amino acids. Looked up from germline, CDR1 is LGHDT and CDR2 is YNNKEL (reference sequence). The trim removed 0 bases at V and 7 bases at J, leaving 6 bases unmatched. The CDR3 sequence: CASSQDGTGWPGYTF. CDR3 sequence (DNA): TGTGCCAGCAGCCAAGACGGGACAGGGTGGCCTGGCTACACCTTC.

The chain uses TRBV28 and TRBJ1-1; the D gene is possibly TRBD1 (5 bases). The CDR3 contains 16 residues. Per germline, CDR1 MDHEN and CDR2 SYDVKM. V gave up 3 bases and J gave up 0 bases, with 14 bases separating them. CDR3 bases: TGTGCCAGCAGTTTTCCAGGGACGGAGGTGAACACTGAAGCTTTCTTT. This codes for CASSFPGTEVNTEAFF. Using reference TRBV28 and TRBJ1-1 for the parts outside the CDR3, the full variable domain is DVKVTQSSRYLVKRTGEKVFLECVQDMDHENMFWYRQDPGLGLRLIYFSYDVKMKEKGDIPEGYSVSREKKERFSLILESASTNQTSMYLCASSFPGTEVNTEAFFGQGTRLTVV.

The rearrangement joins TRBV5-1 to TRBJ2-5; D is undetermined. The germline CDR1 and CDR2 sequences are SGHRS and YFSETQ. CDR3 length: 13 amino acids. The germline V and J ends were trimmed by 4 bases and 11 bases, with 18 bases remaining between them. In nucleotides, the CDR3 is TGCGCCAGCAGCCCTCCGGGTCTCGTAGGGCAGTACTTC. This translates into CASSPPGLVGQYF.

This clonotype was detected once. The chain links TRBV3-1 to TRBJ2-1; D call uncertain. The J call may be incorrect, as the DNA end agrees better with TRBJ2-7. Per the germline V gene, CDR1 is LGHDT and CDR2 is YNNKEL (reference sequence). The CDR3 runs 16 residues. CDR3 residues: CASSPPLGESYNEQYF. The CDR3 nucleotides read TGTGCCAGCAGCCCCCCGTTGGGCGAATCCTACAATGAGCAGTACTTC.

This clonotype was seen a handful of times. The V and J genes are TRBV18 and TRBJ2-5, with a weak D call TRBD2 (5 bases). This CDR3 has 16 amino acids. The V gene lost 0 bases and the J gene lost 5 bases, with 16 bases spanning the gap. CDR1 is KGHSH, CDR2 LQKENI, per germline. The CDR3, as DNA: TGTGCCAGCTCACCACCTCAACTCACCAGAGGGGAGACCCAGTACTTC. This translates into CASSPPQLTRGETQYF.

CDR3 loop: CSARPGLAEITDTQYF. The CDR3 DNA follows: TGCAGTGCTAGACCTGGACTAGCGGAAATCACAGATACGCAGTATTTT. This chain joins TRBV20-1 and TRBJ2-3; 10 bases match TRBD2. The trim removed 2 bases at V and 2 bases at J, leaving 7 bases unmatched. The germline V gene has CDR1 DFQATT and CDR2 SNEGSKA (reference sequence). The CDR3 is made up of 16 amino acids.

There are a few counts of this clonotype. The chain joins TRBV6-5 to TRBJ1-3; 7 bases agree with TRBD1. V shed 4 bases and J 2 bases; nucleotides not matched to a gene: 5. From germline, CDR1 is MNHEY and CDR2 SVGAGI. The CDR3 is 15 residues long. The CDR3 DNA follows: TGTGCCAGCAGTTCACCAGGGGGTACTGGAAACACCATATATTTT. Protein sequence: CASSSPGGTGNTIYF.

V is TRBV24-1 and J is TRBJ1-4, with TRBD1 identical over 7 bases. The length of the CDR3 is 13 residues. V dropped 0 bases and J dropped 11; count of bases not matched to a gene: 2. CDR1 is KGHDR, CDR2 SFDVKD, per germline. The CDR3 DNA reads TGTGCCACCAGTGATTTGCAGGGGGGCAAACTGTTTTTT. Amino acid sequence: CATSDLQGGKLFF.

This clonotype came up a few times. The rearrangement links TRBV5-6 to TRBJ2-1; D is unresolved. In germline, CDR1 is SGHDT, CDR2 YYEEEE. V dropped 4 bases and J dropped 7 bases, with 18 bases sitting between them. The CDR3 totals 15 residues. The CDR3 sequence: CASSAPSDSWNEQFF. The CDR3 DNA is TGTGCCAGCAGCGCGCCCAGCGATTCGTGGAATGAGCAGTTCTTC.